These 20 T cell receptor beta chains originate from one sample sequenced in a study of blood T cell repertoires in COVID-19. Here immunoSEQ multiplex PCR was the method, and the copy in TCRdb shows in-frame clones only, minus some. This sample carries 100,000 or so clones, roughly 90% of them seen once, and the ten largest clones take under 7.5%. Sequenced input: peripheral blood. These receptors were taken from a man in his 70s with acute or convalescent COVID-19.

V gene TRBV18 combines with J gene TRBJ1-4, with 7 bases fitting TRBD1. Per germline, CDR1 KGHSH and CDR2 LQKENI. This CDR3 comprises 16 residues. Trimming took 2 bases from V and 5 from J; bases not matched to a gene: 8. CDR3 residues: CASSPRSGQSNEKLFF. The CDR3 DNA reads TGTGCCAGCTCACCAAGATCGGGACAGTCAAATGAAAAACTGTTTTTT.

The rearrangement uses TRBV27 and TRBJ1-5, with 9 bases identical to TRBD1. Germline assignment: CDR1 MNHEY and CDR2 SMNVEV (reference sequence). The CDR3 length is 15 residues. The V segment lost 3 bases and the J segment 6 bases; nucleotides outside the gene matches: 6. CDR3 nucleotide sequence: TGTGCCAGCAGTTTGACAGGGGGTGGGAGTCAGCCCCAGCATTTT. It translates to CASSLTGGGSQPQHF.

The rearrangement joins TRBV28 to TRBJ2-7, with 9 bases that match TRBD2. With V trimmed by 3 bases and J by 4 bases, 4 bases remained unmatched. The length of the CDR3 is 14 residues. Germline CDR1 reads MDHEN; CDR2 reads SYDVKM. The CDR3 spells CASSLAGGRYEQYF. The CDR3 DNA sequence: TGTGCCAGCAGTTTGGCGGGAGGGCGGTACGAGCAGTACTTC.

V is TRBV5-6 and J is TRBJ1-1; 7 bases agree with TRBD1. This CDR3 has 13 amino acids. Germline CDR1 and CDR2: SGHDT and YYEEEE. J gave up 8 bases and V 2 bases, and 6 bases lay outside the gene matches. CDR3 loop: CASSLGTAAEAFF. CDR3 nucleotide sequence: TGTGCCAGCAGCTTAGGGACAGCGGCGGAAGCTTTCTTT.

The chain joins TRBV11-3 to TRBJ2-1, with 13 bases lining up with TRBD2. The CDR3 covers 17 residues. Germline assignment: CDR1 SGHNT and CDR2 YENEEA. Germline trimming cut 5 bases from V and 7 bases from J; bases unmatched to any gene: 11. CDR3 in amino acids: CASSPAWTSGSSNEQFF. The CDR3, as DNA: TGTGCCAGCAGCCCCGCCTGGACTAGCGGGAGTTCAAATGAGCAGTTCTTC.

The chain couples TRBV5-1 to TRBJ1-2; 9 positions agree with TRBD1. The length of the CDR3 is 14 residues. The ends lost 0 bases at V and 6 bases at J; junction bases unmatched: 3. Germline CDR1 is SGHRS and CDR2 is YFSETQ. CDR3 residues: CASSLDTGGDGYTF. CDR3 nucleotides: TGCGCCAGCAGCTTGGATACAGGGGGCGATGGCTACACCTTC.

The rearrangement joins TRBV18 to TRBJ1-5; no firm D call. Trimming cost V 6 bases and J 4 bases, with 16 bases left between them. The CDR3 spans 15 residues. Germline CDR1 KGHSH, CDR2 LQKENI. DNA for the CDR3: TGTGCCAGCTCCCGATGGGGAGGTCGGAATCAGCCCCAGCATTTT. Encoded protein: CASSRWGGRNQPQHF. Drawing the rest from reference TRBV18 and TRBJ1-5, the complete variable domain is NAGVMQNPRHLVRRRGQEARLRCSPMKGHSHVYWYRQLPEEGLKFMVYLQKENIIDESGMPKERFSAEFPKEGPSILRIQQVVRGDSAAYFCASSRWGGRNQPQHFGDGTRLSIL.

The chain couples TRBV25-1 to TRBJ2-5; TRBD2 matches at 15 bases. Trimming took 5 bases from V and 3 from J; bases not matched to a gene: 7. The length of the CDR3 is 17 residues. The V gene's germline CDR1 is MGHDK and CDR2 SYGVNS. CDR3 nucleotides: TGTGCCAGCAGTCCAGGACTAGCGGGAGGGCCTGAAGAGACCCAGTACTTC. Translated: CASSPGLAGGPEETQYF.

The rearrangement joins TRBV5-6 to TRBJ2-1, with 9 positions matching TRBD2. CDR3 length: 15 residues. Germline CDR1 SGHDT, CDR2 YYEEEE. V lost 7 bases and J lost 0; bases outside the gene matches: 5. The CDR3 is CASSTGLASYNEQFF. CDR3 in DNA: TGTGCCAGCTCCACGGGACTAGCCTCCTACAATGAGCAGTTCTTC.

The chain couples TRBV5-1 to TRBJ1-2, with D possibly TRBD1 on 6 matching bases. The V and J ends lost 0 bases and 8 bases respectively, with 11 bases between them. Germline CDR1 and CDR2: SGHRS and YFSETQ. The CDR3 loop spans 13 amino acids. The CDR3 nucleotides are TGCGCCAGCAGCTTGGTGGCAGGGGTGGGCTACACCTTC. Protein product: CASSLVAGVGYTF.

J is TRBJ2-7 and V is TRBV10-3, with a possible D match to TRBD2 (5 bases). The CDR3 has 14 residues. The V end was cut by 2 bases, the J end by 3 bases, with 11 bases between. In germline, CDR1 is ENHRY, CDR2 SYGVKD. Here the CDR3 reads CAISEVGEFYEQYF. CDR3 coding DNA: TGTGCCATCAGTGAGGTTGGGGAGTTCTACGAGCAGTACTTC.

This chain links TRBV3-1 (or the pseudogene TRBV3-2) with TRBJ1-1; TRBD1 matches 12 bases. Germline CDR1 LGHDT, CDR2 YNNKEL (reference sequence). The V segment lost 5 bases and the J segment 7 bases; nucleotides outside the gene matches: 5. The CDR3 is 14 amino acids. In DNA form, the CDR3 reads TGTGCCAGCAGCTGGGGACAGGGGGCAAATGAAGCTTTCTTT. Translating gives CASSWGQGANEAFF.

The chain has TRBV5-1 and TRBJ2-2; the D gene is possibly TRBD1 (6 bases). CDR3 length equals 14 residues. Trimming took 4 bases from V and 1 from J, leaving 8 bases between them. Germline CDR1 and CDR2: SGHRS and YFSETQ. This CDR3 reads CASSQQGNTGELFF. The CDR3 DNA is TGCGCCAGCAGCCAACAGGGGAACACCGGGGAGCTGTTTTTT.

The rearrangement uses TRBV15 and TRBJ1-4; D call uncertain. Germline V lookup: CDR1 LNHNV, CDR2 YYDKDF (reference sequence). This CDR3 spans 13 amino acids. The ends were cut back, 0 bases at V and 8 bases at J, with 7 bases in the middle. The CDR3 sequence: CATSRDGREKLFF. The DNA for the CDR3 is TGTGCCACCAGCAGAGATGGGAGGGAAAAACTGTTTTTT.

This chain connects TRBV2 to TRBJ2-1; D possibly corresponds to TRBD2 (6 bases). Germline-derived CDR1 and CDR2 are SNHLY and FYNNEI. V dropped 6 bases and J dropped 0 bases, with 12 bases sitting between them. The CDR3 extends over 15 amino acids. Here the CDR3 DNA reads TGTGCCAGCAGGGGGACTGGGAGCTCCTACAATGAGCAGTTCTTC. Translated, it gives CASRGTGSSYNEQFF. The variable domain in full, with the rest retrieved from reference TRBV2 and TRBJ2-1, is EPEVTQTPSHQVTQMGQEVILRCVPISNHLYFYWYRQILGQKVEFLVSFYNNEISEKSEIFDDQFSVERPDGSNFTLKIRSTKLEDSAMYFCASRGTGSSYNEQFFGPGTRLTVL.

J is TRBJ2-2 and V is TRBV19; D might be TRBD2 (6 bases). Trimming shortened V by 7 bases and J by 6 bases, and 21 bases separated the two germline ends. This CDR3 contains 16 residues. Germline assignment: CDR1 LNHDA and CDR2 SQIVND (reference sequence). The CDR3 region has the DNA TGTGCCAGTATCGAGCGCTCCGCGGGATACCCCGGGGAGCTGTTTTTT. Encoded protein: CASIERSAGYPGELFF.

The table lists this clone with a count of one. This chain uses TRBV5-1 with TRBJ2-7; TRBD1 aligns across 11 bases. After removal of 3 bases from V and 2 bases from J, the junction contained 13 bases not matched to a gene. Per germline, CDR1 SGHRS and CDR2 YFSETQ. This CDR3 has 18 residues. CDR3 coding DNA: TGCGCCAGCAGCTCCGGACAGGGGGCGGGAAGTAGAACCTACGAGCAGTACTTC. It specifies CASSSGQGAGSRTYEQYF.

The chain joins TRBV5-5 to TRBJ1-5; 9 nucleotides agree with TRBD1. J gave up 4 bases and V 4 bases, and 3 bases lay outside the gene matches. Looked up from germline, CDR1 is SGHKS and CDR2 is YYEKEE (reference sequence). This CDR3 region has 14 residues. CDR3 nucleotide sequence: TGTGCCAGCAGCAAGGGACAGGGAAATCAGCCCCAGCATTTT. It translates to CASSKGQGNQPQHF. The full variable domain, rest sourced from reference TRBV5-5 and TRBJ1-5, is DAGVTQSPTHLIKTRGQQVTLRCSPISGHKSVSWYQQVLGQGPQFIFQYYEKEERGRGNFPDRFSARQFPNYSSELNVNALLLGDSALYLCASSKGQGNQPQHFGDGTRLSIL.

The chain links TRBV10-2 to TRBJ1-5; D not resolved. Germline CDR1 and CDR2: WSHSY and SAAADI. The V end lost 8 bases, the J end lost 3 bases, and 11 bases lay between the germline ends. This CDR3 has 13 amino acids. CDR3 DNA: TGCGCCAGCCTTATGGCCCTCAATCAGCCCCAGCATTTT. Translated: CASLMALNQPQHF.

Worth noting for this clone: One end of the junction varies from germline; a read error may be responsible. The chain uses TRBV13 and TRBJ2-2, with a tentative D call TRBD1 (6 bases). The CDR3 extends over 15 amino acids. Per the germline V gene, CDR1 is PRHDT and CDR2 is FYEKMQ (reference sequence). CDR3 nucleotide sequence: TGTGCCAGCAGCGTAGGTGGCGGTGACAGGGGGGAGCTGTTTTTT. This encodes CASSVGGGDRGELFF.